This T cell receptor beta chain was observed in a study of blood T cells in healthy people across ages. General study results and limits: Naive T cell percentage by flow cytometry tracked strongly with beta diversity.

A second roughly 7 to 11 cycle PCR used barcoded and J-beta primers. Each cDNA was tagged by a template-switch adaptor containing 12 random nucleotides. MiXCR, run by TCRdb on the 5' RACE reads, gives a single entry per CDR3 protein. The sample lists 1.5 million to 2 million distinct CDR3 sequences; roughly 49% were seen once. In terms of origin and age, donors were healthy Caucasian individuals from Russia aged about 6 to 90. Extraction of total RNA produced a minimum of 5 micrograms from each sample. Turning to this clonotype: Its antigen is as yet unknown.

This CDR3 contains 12 residues. V lost 6 bases to trimming and J lost 3 bases; unmatched junction nucleotides: 5. Per germline, CDR1 DFQATT and CDR2 SNEGSKA (reference sequence). The source is a woman in her thirties or forties in good health. V gene TRBV20-1 combines with J gene TRBJ2-7; 7 bases line up with TRBD1. Sample: blood. CDR3 coding DNA: TGCAGTGCCCTTGGACAGGACTACGAGCAGTACTTC. Protein: CSALGQDYEQYF.